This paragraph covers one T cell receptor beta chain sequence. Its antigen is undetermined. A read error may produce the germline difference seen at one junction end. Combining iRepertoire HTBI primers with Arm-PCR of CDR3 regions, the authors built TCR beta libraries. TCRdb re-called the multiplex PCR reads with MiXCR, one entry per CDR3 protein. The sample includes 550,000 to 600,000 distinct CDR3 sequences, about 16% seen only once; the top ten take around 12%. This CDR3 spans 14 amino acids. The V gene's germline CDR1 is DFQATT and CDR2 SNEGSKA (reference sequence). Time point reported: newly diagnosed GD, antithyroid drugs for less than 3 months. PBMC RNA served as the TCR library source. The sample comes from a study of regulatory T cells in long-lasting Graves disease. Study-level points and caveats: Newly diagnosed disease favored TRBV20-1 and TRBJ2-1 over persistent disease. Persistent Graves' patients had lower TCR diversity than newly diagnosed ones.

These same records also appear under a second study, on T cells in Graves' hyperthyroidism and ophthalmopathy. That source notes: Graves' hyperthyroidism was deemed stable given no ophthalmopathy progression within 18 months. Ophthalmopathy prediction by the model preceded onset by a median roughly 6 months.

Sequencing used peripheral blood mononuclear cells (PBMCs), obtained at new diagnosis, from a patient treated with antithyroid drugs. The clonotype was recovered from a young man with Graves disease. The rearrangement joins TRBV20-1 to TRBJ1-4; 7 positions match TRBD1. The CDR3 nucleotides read TGCGGTGCTAAGGCAGGGGGAACTAATGAAAAACTGTTTTTT. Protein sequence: CGAKAGGTNEKLFF.